This T cell receptor beta chain was found in a study of cytomegalovirus exposure and HLA in healthy donors. CDR1 is SGHRS, CDR2 YFSETQ, per germline. V dropped 0 bases and J dropped 3 bases, with 11 bases sitting between them. This CDR3 has 15 residues. Turning to this clone: Antigen specificity is unknown.

General study findings and limits: An Asian-associated ancestry cluster reportedly showed fewer N-insertions than the approximately 600-donor mean in a later analysis. As a later analysis showed, a missense DCLRE1C variant was linked to trimming of TCR beta V- and J-genes.

60 Vbeta and 13 Jbeta primers were used in PCR. Some clones are missing from TCRdb's copy, which holds only in-frame ones; the method was immunoSEQ multiplex PCR. The sample lists 150,000 to 200,000 clones; 79% were seen once. What was sequenced was PBMCs. V usage is TRBV5-1 and J usage is TRBJ2-3, with a weak D call TRBD1 (7 bases). This clonotype was obtained from a man in his forties in good health and CMV-seronegative. The CDR3 reads CASSLGRDSTDTQYF. CDR3 bases: TGCGCCAGCAGCTTGGGGCGGGACAGTACAGATACGCAGTATTTT.